This T cell receptor beta chain stems from a study of blood T cells in healthy people across ages. Study findings and constraints: Per million T cells, TCR beta diversity dropped about linearly as age rose. Naive T cell percentage strongly correlated with TCR beta diversity.

It was with a sample-barcoded 5' primer and a J-beta primer mix that a second PCR of roughly 7 to 12 cycles was run. Every single cDNA molecule received a tag from a template-switch adaptor with 12 random nucleotides. TCRdb re-analysed the 5' RACE reads in MiXCR, keeping a single row per CDR3 protein. This sample has about 760,000 distinct CDR3 sequences; 20% to 30% occur once, and the top ten carry under 10%. Regarding this clonotype: Its specificity is unknown.

The germline CDR1 and CDR2 sequences are LGHDT and YNNKEL (reference sequence). This CDR3 is built from 15 residues. In addition, the sample was reused for a study of T cells of mothers and their children.

This sequence was found in a boy aged 10-17 years in good health. Source material: blood. The chain is built from TRBV3-1 and TRBJ2-5; 10 nucleotides align to TRBD2. The DNA end is a closer match to TRBJ2-7, so the J assignment may be wrong. CDR3 protein: CASSQDTSGAYEQYF. The CDR3 DNA reads as TGTGCCAGCAGCCAAGACACTAGCGGGGCCTACGAGCAGTACTTC.